Listed here are 13 T cell receptor beta chains from one sample, sequenced in a study of technical replicates of blood from several donors. The method was immunoSEQ multiplex PCR; TCRdb's version includes in-frame clones alone and lacks a portion of them. This table has about 97,000 clones, around 96% appearing once. Specimen: T cells isolated from PBMCs. All receptors come from a human donor in good health.

The J gene is TRBJ1-1, the V gene TRBV4-3; D gene unclear. V was pared by 2 bases and J by 1 base, with 8 bases between. CDR3 length equals 14 residues. Germline values: CDR1 LGHNA, CDR2 YSLEER. The CDR3 reads CASSQYFWNTEAFF. The CDR3 region has the DNA TGCGCCAGCAGCCAATATTTCTGGAACACTGAAGCTTTCTTT.

This clone appeared a single time. This rearrangement joins TRBV30 to TRBJ1-4; 8 nucleotides align to TRBD1. V lost 3 bases to trimming and J lost 8 bases; unmatched junction nucleotides: 8. This CDR3 has 14 residues. CDR1 and CDR2 from the germline V gene are GTSNPN and SVGIG (reference sequence). The CDR3 here is CAWSADRDDEKLFF. Here the CDR3 DNA reads TGTGCCTGGAGCGCGGACAGGGATGACGAAAAACTGTTTTTT.

V and J are TRBV6-6 and TRBJ2-3, with 11 bases aligning to TRBD2. The CDR3 extends over 16 amino acids. With V trimmed by 4 bases and J by 2 bases, 5 bases remained unmatched. Germline V lookup: CDR1 MNHNY, CDR2 SVGAGI (reference sequence). The CDR3 bases are TGTGCCAGCAGTTTCGGGACTAGCGGCTCCACAGATACGCAGTATTTT. Residues: CASSFGTSGSTDTQYF.

V gene TRBV9 combines with J gene TRBJ2-1; 8 positions agree with TRBD1. Looked up from germline, CDR1 is SGDLS and CDR2 is YYNGEE. Unmatched junction bases numbered 5, after V lost 3 bases and J lost 3 bases. The CDR3 totals 15 residues. The chain's CDR3 is CASSGQTGDYNEQFF. The CDR3 DNA follows: TGTGCCAGCAGCGGCCAGACAGGGGACTACAATGAGCAGTTCTTC.

The V gene is TRBV13, the J gene TRBJ1-1; D is ambiguous. Looked up from germline, CDR1 is PRHDT and CDR2 is FYEKMQ (reference sequence). CDR3 length equals 11 residues. Trimming pared 5 bases from V and 4 bases from J, leaving 5 bases between. CDR3 sequence reads: CASSPSTEAFF. The CDR3 coding sequence is TGTGCCAGCAGCCCCTCCACTGAAGCTTTCTTT.

This rearrangement joins TRBV6-1 to TRBJ1-2; 10 nucleotides line up with TRBD1. The CDR3 has 14 amino acids. Germline CDR1 and CDR2: MNHNS and SASEGT. The V gene end was trimmed by 8 bases and the J gene end by 8 bases; junction bases not matched to a gene: 11. The CDR3 region has the DNA TGTGCCAGCTGCCCCGACGGGACAGGGGACGGCTACACCTTC. Translating it yields CASCPDGTGDGYTF.

Only a few counts were recorded for this clone. J is TRBJ1-1 and V is TRBV2, with 8 nucleotides matching TRBD1. The germline V gene encodes CDR1 SNHLY and CDR2 FYNNEI. The CDR3 spans 12 residues. Trimming cost V 6 bases and J 7 bases; bases outside gene matches: 4. CDR3 sequence (DNA): TGTGCCAGCAGAACGGGACAGGATGAAGCTTTCTTT. Protein: CASRTGQDEAFF. Full variable domain (rest looked up from reference TRBV2 and TRBJ1-1): EPEVTQTPSHQVTQMGQEVILRCVPISNHLYFYWYRQILGQKVEFLVSFYNNEISEKSEIFDDQFSVERPDGSNFTLKIRSTKLEDSAMYFCASRTGQDEAFFGQGTRLTVV.

The chain joins TRBV10-1 to TRBJ2-7; TRBD1 might be the D (6 bases). The CDR3 covers 13 residues. The ends were cut back, 3 bases at V and 2 bases at J, with 8 bases in the middle. Germline CDR1 is WNHNN and CDR2 is SYGVQD (reference sequence). CDR3 amino acids: CASSDPGAYEQYF. The CDR3 nucleotides are TGCGCCAGCAGTGATCCAGGGGCCTACGAGCAGTACTTC.

The rearrangement links TRBV7-9 to TRBJ2-7; D might be TRBD2 (5 bases). Germline loops: CDR1 SEHNR, CDR2 FQNEAQ (reference sequence). V lost 4 bases to trimming and J lost 2 bases, with 18 bases between them. This CDR3 has 16 amino acids. The CDR3: CASSSSTAGFTYEQYF. The DNA of the CDR3 is TGTGCCAGCAGCTCAAGTACGGCGGGTTTCACCTACGAGCAGTACTTC.

The V call is TRBV21-1, the J call TRBJ2-7; the D call TRBD2 from the table was never checked on the DNA. TRBV21-1 constitutes a pseudogene. CDR3 length: 16 amino acids. This CDR3 is CASSKEGVSSSYEQYF. CDR3 bases: TGTGCCAGCAGCAAAGAGGGAGTCAGTAGCTCCTACGAGCAGTACTTC.

The genes are TRBV29-1 and TRBJ2-7; the D gene is possibly TRBD2 (5 bases). The V and J ends lost 5 bases and 3 bases respectively, with 8 bases between them. Looked up from germline, CDR1 is SQVTM and CDR2 is ANQGSEA. There are 11 residues in the CDR3. The CDR3 sequence: CSVLGNYEQYF. The CDR3 coding sequence is TGCAGCGTTCTCGGGAACTACGAGCAGTACTTC.

V is TRBV18 and J is TRBJ1-3; D perhaps matches TRBD1 (5 bases). This CDR3 has 16 residues. V dropped 1 base and J dropped 2 bases, with 12 bases sitting between them. Germline V gene data show CDR1 as KGHSH and CDR2 as LQKENI. This chain's CDR3 is CASSPLTGRTGNTIYF. CDR3 in DNA: TGTGCCAGCTCACCACTTACAGGAAGAACTGGAAACACCATATATTTT.

The chain is built from TRBV6-6 and TRBJ1-1; the D gene is possibly TRBD1 (5 bases). CDR3 length equals 13 residues. Trimming pared 2 bases from V and 3 bases from J, leaving 7 bases between. Per germline, CDR1 MNHNY and CDR2 SVGAGI (reference sequence). Written as DNA, the CDR3 is TGTGCCAGCAGTTACGGGGGGTACACTGAAGCTTTCTTT. Translation: CASSYGGYTEAFF.